This T cell receptor beta chain was observed in a study of T-cell reconstitution after alpha-beta-depleted transplantation in children (dated by TCRdb to the mid-2010s). Concerning the study at large: T-cell immune reconstitution after TCRalphabeta/CD19-depleted allogeneic hematopoietic cell transplantation in children was quantitatively tracked in the study by means of TCR repertoire profiling. On the study overall, not on this receptor specifically: The apparently early recovery of alphabetaT-cell counts about two months after transplant reportedly depended on only several hundred rapidly expanded clones that came from non-depleted graft cells. In some patients, the high TCRbeta diversity seen at day 60 was put down to recipient T cells and intrathymic progenitors that had survived conditioning. The frequencies of hyperexpanded clones fell over the following months, and after one year, T-cell counts and TCRbeta diversity were mostly attributed to newly produced T cells.

The CDR3 spans 16 residues, from the cysteine through the phenylalanine. CDR3 DNA only is kept here, 48 bases in frame from base 1. CDR1 is given as LGHDT and CDR2 as YNNKEL, both from the germline V gene (reference sequence). Compared with germline, V lacks 2 bases and J lacks 4 bases; bases without a gene match: 4. The time point label on this specimen signifies: day 60 (about 2 months) after transplantation. This specimen's treatment or condition label, per the study, means: allogeneic hematopoietic cell transplantation with graft depleted of TCRalphabeta T cells and CD19 B cells. The children who served as transplant recipients had been given grafts of TCRalphabeta/CD19-depleted allogeneic hematopoietic cells. Library creation used PCR. TCRdb shows the sequencer as Illumina HiSeq 2500. TCR libraries were prepared with molecular barcoding, using unique molecular identifiers to normalize TCRbeta repertoire quantification. TCRdb's own reprocessing of the public reads used fastp at Q25 and MiXCR and kept productive beta chains. CDR3 protein sequences are deduplicated, and each keeps its most common genes and DNA. This sample holds 30,000 to 40,000 distinct CDR3 sequences; about 7% were observed only once. The biggest ten clones account for 27% of the sample.

For this clonotype: Its cognate antigen has yet to be identified. No quality values exist for individual bases; no much larger clone is one base distant.

Sample: peripheral blood, taken 60 days after TCRalphabeta/CD19-depleted stem cell transplant. The receptor was derived from a child under two years old who had a stem cell transplant for acute myeloid leukemia, so the T cells may come from the graft donor. The chain joins TRBV3-1 to TRBJ2-1; 11 junctional bases match TRBD2. The nucleotide sequence reads as follows: TGTGCCAGCAGCCAACTAGCGGGGGGCCCTTACAATGAGCAGTTCTTC. Translated, it gives CASSQLAGGPYNEQFF.